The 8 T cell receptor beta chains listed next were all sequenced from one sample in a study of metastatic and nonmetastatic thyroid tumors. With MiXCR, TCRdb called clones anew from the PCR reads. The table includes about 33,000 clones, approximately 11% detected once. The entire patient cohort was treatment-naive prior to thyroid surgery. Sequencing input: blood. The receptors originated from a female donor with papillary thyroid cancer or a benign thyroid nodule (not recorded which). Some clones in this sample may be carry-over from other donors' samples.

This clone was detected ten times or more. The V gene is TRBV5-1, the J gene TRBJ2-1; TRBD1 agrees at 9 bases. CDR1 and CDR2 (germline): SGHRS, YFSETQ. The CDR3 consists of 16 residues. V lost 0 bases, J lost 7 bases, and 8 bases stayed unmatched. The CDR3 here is CASSLADRGSNNEQFF. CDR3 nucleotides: TGCGCCAGCAGCTTGGCGGACAGGGGCAGTAATAATGAGCAGTTCTTC.

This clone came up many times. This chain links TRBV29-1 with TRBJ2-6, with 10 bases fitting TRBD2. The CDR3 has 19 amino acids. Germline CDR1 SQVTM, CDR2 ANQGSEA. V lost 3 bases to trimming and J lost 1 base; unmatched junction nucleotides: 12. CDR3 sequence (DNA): TGCAGCGTTGAGTTCCGGCTAGCGGGAGAATTGTCTGGGGCCAACGTCCTGACTTTC. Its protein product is CSVEFRLAGELSGANVLTF.

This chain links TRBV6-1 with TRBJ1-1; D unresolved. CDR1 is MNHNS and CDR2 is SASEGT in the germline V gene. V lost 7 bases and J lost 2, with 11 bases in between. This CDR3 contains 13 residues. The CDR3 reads CASIRTDNTEAFF. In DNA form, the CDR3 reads TGTGCCAGCATTAGGACGGATAACACTGAAGCTTTCTTT.

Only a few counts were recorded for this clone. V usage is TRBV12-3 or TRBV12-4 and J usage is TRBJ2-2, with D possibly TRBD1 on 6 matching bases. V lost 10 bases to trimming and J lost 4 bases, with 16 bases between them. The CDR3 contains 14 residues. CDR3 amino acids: CATTRQALTGELFF. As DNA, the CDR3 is TGTGCCACCACCAGACAGGCGCTCACCGGGGAGCTGTTTTTT.

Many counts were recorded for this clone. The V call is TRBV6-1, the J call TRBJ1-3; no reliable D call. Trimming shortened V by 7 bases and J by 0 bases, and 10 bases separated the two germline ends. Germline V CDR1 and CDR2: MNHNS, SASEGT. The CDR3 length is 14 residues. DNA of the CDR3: TGTGCCAGCAAGAGTGTAGTCTCTGGAAACACCATATATTTT. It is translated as CASKSVVSGNTIYF.

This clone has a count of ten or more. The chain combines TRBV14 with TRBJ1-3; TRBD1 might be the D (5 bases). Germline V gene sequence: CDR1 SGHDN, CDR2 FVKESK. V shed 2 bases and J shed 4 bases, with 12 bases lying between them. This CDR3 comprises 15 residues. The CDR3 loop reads CASSQQGGIGNTIYF. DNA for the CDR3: TGTGCCAGCAGCCAACAGGGAGGGATCGGAAACACCATATATTTT.

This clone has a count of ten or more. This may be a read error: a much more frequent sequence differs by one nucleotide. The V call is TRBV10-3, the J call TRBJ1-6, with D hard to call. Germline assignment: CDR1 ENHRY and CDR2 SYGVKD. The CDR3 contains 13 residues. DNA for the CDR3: TGTGCCATCAAGCGGACGGCGAATTCACTCCTCCACTTT. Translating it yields CAIKRTANSLLHF.

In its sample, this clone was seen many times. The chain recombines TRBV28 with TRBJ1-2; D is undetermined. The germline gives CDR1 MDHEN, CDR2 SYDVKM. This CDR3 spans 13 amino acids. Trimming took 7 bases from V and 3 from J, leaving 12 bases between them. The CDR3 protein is CASNTRSHYGYTF. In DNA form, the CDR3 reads TGTGCCAGCAATACAAGGAGCCACTATGGCTACACCTTC.